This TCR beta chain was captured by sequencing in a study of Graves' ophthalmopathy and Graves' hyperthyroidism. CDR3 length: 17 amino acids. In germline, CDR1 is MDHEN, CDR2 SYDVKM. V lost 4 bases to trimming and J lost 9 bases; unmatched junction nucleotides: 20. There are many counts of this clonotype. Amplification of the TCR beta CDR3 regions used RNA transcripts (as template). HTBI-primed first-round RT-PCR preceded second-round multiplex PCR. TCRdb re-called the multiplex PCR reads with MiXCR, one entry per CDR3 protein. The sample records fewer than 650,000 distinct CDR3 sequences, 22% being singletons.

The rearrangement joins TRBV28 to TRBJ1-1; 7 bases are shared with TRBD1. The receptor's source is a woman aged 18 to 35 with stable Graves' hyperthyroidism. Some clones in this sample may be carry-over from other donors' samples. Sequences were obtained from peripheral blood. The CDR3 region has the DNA TGTGCCAGCAGTTCTCCTCTAACCGGGACAGCGATAAAACAAGCTTTCTTT. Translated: CASSSPLTGTAIKQAFF.